The rows below give T cell receptor beta chains drawn from one sample of a study of radiation and T cells in renal cell carcinoma. Profiling relied on immunoSEQ multiplex PCR, and the TCRdb table lists in-frame clones only, not all of them. This table holds 150,000 to 160,000 clones, 80% to 90% found once. Sequences were derived from blood, sampled from a patient whose treatment included radiotherapy and nephrectomy. The source is a woman aged 50 to 60 with renal cell carcinoma. Each CDR3 is given with its conserved first and last residue. Some rows have no size entry. The others give once, few or many, or a class for an expanded clone.

V gene: TRBV9
clone size: few
CDR3 protein: CASSVNWDSPLHF

V gene: TRBV2
clone size: NA
CDR3 protein: CASSVRPRGLSGNTIYF

V gene: TRBV7-2
clone size: NA
CDR3 protein: CASSTSTGGGTGELFF

V gene: TRBV6-1
clone size: NA
CDR3 protein: CASSEITGEIQPQHF

V gene: TRBV30
clone size: once
CDR3 protein: CAWNRQGRSPLHF

V gene: TRBV6-5
clone size: many
CDR3 protein: CASSPRTSGDREQYF

V gene: TRBV7-8
clone size: NA
CDR3 protein: CASSQRTVSQETQYF

V gene: TRBV19
clone size: NA
CDR3 protein: CASSIVTGTYEQYF

V gene: TRBV5-4
clone size: NA
CDR3 protein: CASRASGELYEQYF

V gene: TRBV15
clone size: NA
CDR3 protein: CATSSGTGREKLFF

V gene: TRBV4-3
clone size: NA
CDR3 protein: CASSLTGQWGYTF

V gene: TRBV7-9
clone size: NA
CDR3 protein: CASSHRGPNEQFF

V gene: TRBV6-5
clone size: once
CDR3 protein: CASRTISGANVLTF

V gene: TRBV6-5
clone size: once
CDR3 protein: CASSYTGQNGYTF

V gene: TRBV2
clone size: NA
CDR3 protein: CASTRDNQETQYF

V gene: TRBV4-3
clone size: NA
CDR3 protein: CASSQQTGLRAEAFF

V gene: TRBV7-9
clone size: NA
CDR3 protein: CASSRQAADEQFF

V gene: TRBV2
clone size: NA
CDR3 protein: CASSLGQGASHEQFF

V gene: TRBV21-1
clone size: NA
CDR3 protein: CASSSRPPFPQGPQQYF

V gene: TRBV19
clone size: few
CDR3 protein: CASSGQGRGFAGNTIYF

V gene: TRBV5-4
clone size: NA
CDR3 protein: CASSSRQGAGGYTF

V gene: TRBV10-3
clone size: NA
CDR3 protein: CAISRTERDGYTF

V gene: TRBV28
clone size: NA
CDR3 protein: CASSYPTGNNYGYTF

V gene: TRBV19
clone size: NA
CDR3 protein: CATHPGGTLRLTSIYGYTF

V gene: TRBV29-1
clone size: NA
CDR3 protein: CSARENTGELFF

V gene: TRBV9
clone size: once
CDR3 protein: CASSVVGQGNGYTF

V gene: TRBV9
clone size: NA
CDR3 protein: CASSQQTSGGLHTDTQYF

V gene: TRBV30
clone size: NA
CDR3 protein: CAWRNPGLAGQETQYF

V gene: TRBV9
clone size: NA
CDR3 protein: CASNLGQDNSPLHF

V gene: TRBV5-1
clone size: NA
CDR3 protein: CASSLDLTGNTEAFF

V gene: TRBV19
clone size: NA
CDR3 protein: CASSTPNWGGYGYTF

V gene: TRBV7-9
clone size: NA
CDR3 protein: CASSAVTTGPTGELFF

V gene: TRBV7-6
clone size: NA
CDR3 protein: CASSLEHQRNSPLHF

V gene: TRBV18
clone size: NA
CDR3 protein: CASSPEAGLQETQYF

V gene: TRBV19
clone size: NA
CDR3 protein: CASSPRTGGTEAFF

V gene: TRBV6-5
clone size: NA
CDR3 protein: CASSTGQHNQPQHF

V gene: TRBV7-2
clone size: NA
CDR3 protein: CASSLVPTSGGANTQYF

V gene: TRBV30
clone size: NA
CDR3 protein: CAWSAGTGYTF

V gene: TRBV2
clone size: NA
CDR3 protein: CASSEQGQNYGYTF

V gene: TRBV14
clone size: NA
CDR3 protein: CASSPRLFNEQFF

V gene: TRBV19
clone size: few
CDR3 protein: CASRGAFNQPQHF

V gene: TRBV11-2
clone size: NA
CDR3 protein: CASSPRGQGYNSPLHF

V gene: TRBV6-5
clone size: NA
CDR3 protein: CASSYSYGNYGYTF

V gene: TRBV9
clone size: NA
CDR3 protein: CASSPLVRYNEQFF

V gene: TRBV4-2
clone size: NA
CDR3 protein: CASSPQGGGGPDTQYF

V gene: TRBV2
clone size: once
CDR3 protein: CASSEGQGFPPLHF

V gene: TRBV7-2
clone size: NA
CDR3 protein: CASSLEVEQFF

V gene: TRBV7-9
clone size: NA
CDR3 protein: CASSFASDTQYF

V gene: TRBV7-7
clone size: NA
CDR3 protein: CASSLAPGHHEQYF

V gene: TRBV6-6
clone size: NA
CDR3 protein: CASSYSSDSYNEQFF

V gene: TRBV19
clone size: NA
CDR3 protein: CASSMGQGLSNSPLHF

V gene: TRBV4-2
clone size: few
CDR3 protein: CASSLITGTLDIQYF

V gene: TRBV6-5
clone size: NA
CDR3 protein: CASSRGRDTGELFF

V gene: TRBV18
clone size: NA
CDR3 protein: CASSSVHPLDDGYTF

V gene: TRBV18
clone size: NA
CDR3 protein: CASSPRQGNTGELFF

V gene: TRBV7-9
clone size: once
CDR3 protein: CASSFGRLNTGELFF

V gene: TRBV25-1
clone size: NA
CDR3 protein: CASSGGGAGTEAFF

V gene: TRBV2
clone size: NA
CDR3 protein: CASSGTGSYEQYF

V gene: TRBV10-2
clone size: NA
CDR3 protein: CASCDRGAGGNQPQHF